This entry describes one T cell receptor (beta chain). Its antigen is still unknown. No base quality values were provided; no much bigger clone lies one nucleotide off. The cysteine opens and the phenylalanine closes a CDR3 of 15 amino acids. Only the CDR3 portion is preserved as DNA: 45 bases, with reading frame beginning at the first base. Trimming takes 3 bases off V and 6 bases off J; junction bases not matched to a gene: 10. CDR1 and CDR2 (WNHNN, SYGVQD) derive from the germline V gene (reference sequence). The source of the sample is a study of blood T cell repertoires in COVID-19 (TCRdb year 2020). Context from the whole study: Collaborator samples came from the United States, Italy and Spain and covered acute and convalescent phases of COVID-19. The samples were drawn from the first 160 participants of the ongoing ImmuneRACE study and from 950 to 1,500 subjects provided by 6 global collaborators. Where available, HLA class I and class II types were obtained from metadata supplied by the sample provider rather than from assay-based typing. The dataset comprised deeply sampled blood TCRbeta repertoires from subjects exposed to, actively infected with, or recovered from COVID-19. The material from the prospective study consisted of cDNA or gDNA derived from T cells, B-cell-depleted T cells, or PBMCs. A de-identified subject ID, COVID-19 status, age in years and sex were almost always included in the sample metadata. The repertoires were released in a freely available public database meant as a resource for research on the immune response to SARS-CoV-2.

Each collaborating institution followed its own protocols to collect whole blood in K2EDTA tubes. For TCRbeta analysis, collaborators shipped samples in one of three forms: frozen whole blood, isolated PBMCs, or DNA extracted from either of those sample types. TCRbeta CDR3 regions were amplified from genomic DNA using the immunoSEQ Assay, a bias-controlled multiplex PCR. Per the authors' processing: The number of nucleated cells in each sample was estimated by amplification of reference gene primers within the assay. Sequence reads were collapsed and filtered to measure the absolute abundance of every unique TCRbeta CDR3 rearrangement. Productive Simpson clonality was computed per sample as the square root of Simpson's diversity index over productive rearrangements. TCRdb obtained this table from immuneACCESS and retained in-frame rearrangements with V and J assigned. These tables miss some clones; where compared with another copy, unresolved V genes account for less than half of the shortfall, and the remainder is unexplained. V, J and clone size reflect that table, while D and trimming were determined from the DNA. For this sample there are approximately 46,000 clones; roughly 85% appear just once. The ten top clones hold 4% to 5.5% of the sample.

Points the paper makes about the study in general: Clinical and demographic metadata were provided uncurated, with the amount varying by source and participant.

This clonotype was obtained from a woman in her 70s with acute or convalescent COVID-19. Recombination joined TRBV10-1 with TRBJ2-7; TRBD1 matches 8 bases in the middle. Source material: peripheral blood. The nucleotide sequence reads as follows: TGCGCCAGCAGTGATAGGACAGGGTGGGTGTCCGAGCAGTACTTC. This yields the protein CASSDRTGWVSEQYF.